This TCR beta chain appears in the sequencing data of a study of CD4 T cells in relation to SARS-CoV-2 and coronaviruses. As to this clone: The antigen is unknown.

The unexposed donors gave CD4+ T cells in about 2011-2019, prior to COVID-19. CD4+ T cells were isolated from the cells after less than 13 days of culture. Testing used SARS-CoV-2 S/N and four cold-coronavirus spikes on unexposed-donor CD4+ T cells, cells permitting. The CDR3 consists of 16 residues. V lost 0 bases, J lost 0 bases, and 2 bases stayed unmatched. The V gene's germline CDR1 is SGHRS and CDR2 YFSETQ. Study-wide results and limits: Crossreactive clones expanded significantly less to SARS-CoV-2 than monoreactive clones.

Some clones are missing from TCRdb's copy, which holds only in-frame ones; the method was immunoSEQ multiplex PCR. Here the sample spans about 21,000 clones, 76% being singletons. The chain has TRBV5-1 and TRBJ2-1; 8 bases line up with TRBD2. Sequenced: CD4+ T cells from PBMCs, cultured in vitro. The receptor's source is a human donor in good health. DNA for the CDR3: TGCGCCAGCAGCTTGGTAGCGGGGACCTCCTACAATGAGCAGTTCTTC. Its translation: CASSLVAGTSYNEQFF.